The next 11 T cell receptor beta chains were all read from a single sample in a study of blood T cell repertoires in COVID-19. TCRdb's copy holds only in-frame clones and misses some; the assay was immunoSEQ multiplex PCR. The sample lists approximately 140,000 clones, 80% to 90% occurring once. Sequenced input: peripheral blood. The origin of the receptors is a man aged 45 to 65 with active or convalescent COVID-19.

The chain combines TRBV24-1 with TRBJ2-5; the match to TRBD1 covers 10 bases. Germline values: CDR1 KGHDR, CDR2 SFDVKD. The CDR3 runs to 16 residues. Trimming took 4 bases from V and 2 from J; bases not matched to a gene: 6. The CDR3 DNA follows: TGTGCCACCAGTGACCACGGGACAGGGGCTCAAGAGACCCAGTACTTC. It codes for CATSDHGTGAQETQYF.

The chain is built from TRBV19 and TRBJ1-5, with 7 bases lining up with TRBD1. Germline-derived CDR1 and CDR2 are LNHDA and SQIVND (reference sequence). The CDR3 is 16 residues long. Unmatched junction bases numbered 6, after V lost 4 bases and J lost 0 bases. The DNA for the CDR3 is TGTGCCAGTAGTAAGGGGGCAGGTTATAGCAATCAGCCCCAGCATTTT. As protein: CASSKGAGYSNQPQHF. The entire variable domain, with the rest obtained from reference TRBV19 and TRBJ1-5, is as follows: DGGITQSPKYLFRKEGQNVTLSCEQNLNHDAMYWYRQDPGQGLRLIYYSQIVNDFQKGDIAEGYSVSREKKESFPLTVTSAQKNPTAFYLCASSKGAGYSNQPQHFGDGTRLSIL.

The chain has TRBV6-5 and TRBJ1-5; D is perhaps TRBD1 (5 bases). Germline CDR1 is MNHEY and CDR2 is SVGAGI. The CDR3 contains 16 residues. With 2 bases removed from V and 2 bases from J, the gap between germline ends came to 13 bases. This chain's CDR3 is CASSYPRDCRNQPQHF. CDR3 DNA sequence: TGTGCCAGCAGTTACCCCCGGGACTGCCGCAATCAGCCCCAGCATTTT.

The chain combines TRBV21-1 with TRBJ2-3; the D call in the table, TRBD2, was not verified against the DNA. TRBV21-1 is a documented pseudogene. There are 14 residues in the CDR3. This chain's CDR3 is CASTSSGSTDTQYF. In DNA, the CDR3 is TGTGCCAGCACCTCCTCCGGGAGCACAGATACGCAGTATTTT.

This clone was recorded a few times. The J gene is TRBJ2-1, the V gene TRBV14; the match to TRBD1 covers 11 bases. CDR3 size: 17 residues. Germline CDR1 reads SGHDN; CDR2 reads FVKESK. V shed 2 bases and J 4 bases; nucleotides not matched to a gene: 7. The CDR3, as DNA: TGTGCCAGCAGCCAATTAACCGGGACAGGGGGTTACAATGAGCAGTTCTTC. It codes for CASSQLTGTGGYNEQFF. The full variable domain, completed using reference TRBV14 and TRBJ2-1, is EAGVTQFPSHSVIEKGQTVTLRCDPISGHDNLYWYRRVMGKEIKFLLHFVKESKQDESGMPNNRFLAERTGGTYSTLKVQPAELEDSGVYFCASSQLTGTGGYNEQFFGPGTRLTVL.

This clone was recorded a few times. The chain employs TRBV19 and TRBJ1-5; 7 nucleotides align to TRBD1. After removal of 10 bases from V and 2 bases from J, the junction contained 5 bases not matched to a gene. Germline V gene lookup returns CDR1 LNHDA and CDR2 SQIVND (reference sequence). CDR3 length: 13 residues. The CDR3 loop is CATSTGGNQPQHF. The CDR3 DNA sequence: TGTGCCACCTCAACAGGGGGCAATCAGCCCCAGCATTTT.

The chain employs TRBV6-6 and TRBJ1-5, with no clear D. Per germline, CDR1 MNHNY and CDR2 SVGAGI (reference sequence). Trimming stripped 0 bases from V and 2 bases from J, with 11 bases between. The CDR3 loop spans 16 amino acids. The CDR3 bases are TGTGCCAGCAGTTACTCGAATGGGAGGGGCAATCAGCCCCAGCATTTT. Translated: CASSYSNGRGNQPQHF.

This CDR3 is CSVGADTYGYTF. The CDR3 bases are TGCAGCGTTGGGGCCGATACTTATGGCTACACCTTC. V gene TRBV29-1 combines with J gene TRBJ1-2; no definite D call. V lost 4 bases to trimming and J lost 5 bases, with 11 bases between them. Germline loops: CDR1 SQVTM, CDR2 ANQGSEA. The CDR3 length is 12 residues.

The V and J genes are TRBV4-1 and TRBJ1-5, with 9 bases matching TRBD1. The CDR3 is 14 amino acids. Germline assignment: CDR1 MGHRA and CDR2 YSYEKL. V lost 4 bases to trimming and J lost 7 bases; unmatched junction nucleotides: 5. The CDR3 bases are TGCGCCAGCAGCCCTACAGGGGGCGGACAGCCCCAGCATTTT. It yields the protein CASSPTGGGQPQHF.

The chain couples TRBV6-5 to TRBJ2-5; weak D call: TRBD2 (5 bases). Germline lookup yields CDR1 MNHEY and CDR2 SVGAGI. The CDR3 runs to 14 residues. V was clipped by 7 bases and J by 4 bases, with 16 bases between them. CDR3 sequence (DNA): TGTGCCAGCAACTTACTAGTTTCGAGAGAGACCCAGTACTTC. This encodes CASNLLVSRETQYF.

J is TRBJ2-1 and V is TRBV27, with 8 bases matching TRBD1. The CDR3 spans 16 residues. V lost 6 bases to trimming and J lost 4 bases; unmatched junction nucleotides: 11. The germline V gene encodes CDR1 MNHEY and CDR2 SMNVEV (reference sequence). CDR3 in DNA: TGTGCCAGCAGGGGGGAATGGACAGGGAATTACAATGAGCAGTTCTTC. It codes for CASRGEWTGNYNEQFF.